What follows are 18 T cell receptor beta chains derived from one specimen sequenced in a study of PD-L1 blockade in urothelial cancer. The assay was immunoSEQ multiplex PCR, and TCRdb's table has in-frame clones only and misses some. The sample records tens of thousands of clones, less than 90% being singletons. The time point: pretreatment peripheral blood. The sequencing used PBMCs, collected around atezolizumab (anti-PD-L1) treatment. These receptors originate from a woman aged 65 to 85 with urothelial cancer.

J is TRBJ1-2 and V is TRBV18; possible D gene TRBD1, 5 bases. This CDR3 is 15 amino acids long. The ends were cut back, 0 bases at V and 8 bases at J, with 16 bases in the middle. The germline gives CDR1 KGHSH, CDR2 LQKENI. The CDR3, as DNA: TGTGCCAGCTCACCACCGAGCCCCGCGGGGCTCGGCTACACCTTC. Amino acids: CASSPPSPAGLGYTF.

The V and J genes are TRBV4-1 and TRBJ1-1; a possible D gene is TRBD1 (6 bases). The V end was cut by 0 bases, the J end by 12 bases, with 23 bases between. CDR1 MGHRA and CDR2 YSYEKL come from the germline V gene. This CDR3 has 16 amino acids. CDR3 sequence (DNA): TGCGCCAGCAGCCAAGATCGTGGGGGGGGACAAACGAGACCTTTCTTT. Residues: CASSQDRGGGQTRPFF.

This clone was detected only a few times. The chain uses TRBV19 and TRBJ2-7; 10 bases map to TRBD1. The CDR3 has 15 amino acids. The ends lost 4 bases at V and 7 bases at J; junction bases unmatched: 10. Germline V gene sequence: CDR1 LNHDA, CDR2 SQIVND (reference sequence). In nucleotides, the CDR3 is TGTGCCAGTAGTACACCCGACAGGGGGCCTTTGGAGCAGTACTTC. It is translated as CASSTPDRGPLEQYF.

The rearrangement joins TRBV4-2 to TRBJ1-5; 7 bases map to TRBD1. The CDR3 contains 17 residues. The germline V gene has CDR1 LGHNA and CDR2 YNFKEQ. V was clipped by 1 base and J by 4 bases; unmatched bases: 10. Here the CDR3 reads CASSQVNQAGGNQPQHF. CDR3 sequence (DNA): TGTGCCAGCAGCCAAGTCAACCAAGCAGGGGGGAATCAGCCCCAGCATTTT.

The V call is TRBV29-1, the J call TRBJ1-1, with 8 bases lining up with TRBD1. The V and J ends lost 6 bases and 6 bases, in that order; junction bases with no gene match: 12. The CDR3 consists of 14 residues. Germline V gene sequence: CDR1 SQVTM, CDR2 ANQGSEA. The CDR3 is CSVSGQVGSSEAFF. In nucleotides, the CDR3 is TGCAGCGTCTCGGGACAGGTAGGCTCTTCTGAAGCTTTCTTT.

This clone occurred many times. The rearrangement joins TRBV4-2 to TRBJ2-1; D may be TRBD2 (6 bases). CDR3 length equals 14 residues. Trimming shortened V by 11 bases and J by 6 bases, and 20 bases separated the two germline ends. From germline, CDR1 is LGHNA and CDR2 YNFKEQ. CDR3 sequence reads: CAPRAGTRRNEQFF. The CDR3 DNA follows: TGTGCCCCCCGGGCCGGGACTCGACGCAATGAGCAGTTCTTC.

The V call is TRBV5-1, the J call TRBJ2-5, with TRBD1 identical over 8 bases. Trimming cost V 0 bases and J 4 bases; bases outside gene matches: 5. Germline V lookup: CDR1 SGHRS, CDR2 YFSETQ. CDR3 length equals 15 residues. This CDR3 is CASSLGPDRGETQYF. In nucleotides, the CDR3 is TGCGCCAGCAGCTTGGGGCCTGACAGGGGAGAGACCCAGTACTTC.

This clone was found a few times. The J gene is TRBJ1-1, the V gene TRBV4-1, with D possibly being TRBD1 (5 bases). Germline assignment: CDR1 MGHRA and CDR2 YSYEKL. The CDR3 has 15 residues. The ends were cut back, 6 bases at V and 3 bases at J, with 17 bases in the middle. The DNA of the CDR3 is TGCGCCAGCAGGGAGCGAGCGGGGCTGGACACTGAAGCTTTCTTT. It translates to CASRERAGLDTEAFF.

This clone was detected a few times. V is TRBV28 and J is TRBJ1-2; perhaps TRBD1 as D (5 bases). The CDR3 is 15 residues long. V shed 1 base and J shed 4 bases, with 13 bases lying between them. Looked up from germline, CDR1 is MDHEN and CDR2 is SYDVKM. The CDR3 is CASSLFSGGLYGYTF. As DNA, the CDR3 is TGTGCCAGCAGTTTATTTTCGGGGGGACTCTATGGCTACACCTTC.

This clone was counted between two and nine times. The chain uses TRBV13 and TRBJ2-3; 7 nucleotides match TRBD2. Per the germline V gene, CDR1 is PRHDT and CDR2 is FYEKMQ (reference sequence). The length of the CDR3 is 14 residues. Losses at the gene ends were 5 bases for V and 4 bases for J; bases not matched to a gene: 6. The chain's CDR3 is CASSLTSDADTQYF. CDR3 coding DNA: TGTGCCAGCAGCCTAACTAGCGACGCAGATACGCAGTATTTT. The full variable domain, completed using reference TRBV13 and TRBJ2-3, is AAGVIQSPRHLIKEKRETATLKCYPIPRHDTVYWYQQGPGQDPQFLISFYEKMQSDKGSIPDRFSAQQFSDYHSELNMSSLELGDSALYFCASSLTSDADTQYFGPGTRLTVL.

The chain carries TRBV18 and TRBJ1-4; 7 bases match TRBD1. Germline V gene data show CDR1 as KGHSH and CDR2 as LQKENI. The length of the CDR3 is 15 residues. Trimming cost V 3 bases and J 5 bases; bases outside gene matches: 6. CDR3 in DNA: TGTGCCAGCTCACCCCGAGGACAGGCGAATGAAAAACTGTTTTTT. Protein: CASSPRGQANEKLFF.

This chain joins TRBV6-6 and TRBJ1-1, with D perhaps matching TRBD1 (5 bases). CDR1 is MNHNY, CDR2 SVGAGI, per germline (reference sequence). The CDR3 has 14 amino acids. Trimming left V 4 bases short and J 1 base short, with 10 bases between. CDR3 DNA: TGTGCCAGCAGTTGGACATCTCAGAACACTGAAGCTTTCTTT. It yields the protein CASSWTSQNTEAFF.

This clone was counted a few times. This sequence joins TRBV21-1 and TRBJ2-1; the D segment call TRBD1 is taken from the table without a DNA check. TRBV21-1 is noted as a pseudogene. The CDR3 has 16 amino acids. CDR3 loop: CASSKRGQSSYNEQFF. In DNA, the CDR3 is TGTGCCAGCAGCAAAAGGGGACAGAGCTCCTACAATGAGCAGTTCTTC.

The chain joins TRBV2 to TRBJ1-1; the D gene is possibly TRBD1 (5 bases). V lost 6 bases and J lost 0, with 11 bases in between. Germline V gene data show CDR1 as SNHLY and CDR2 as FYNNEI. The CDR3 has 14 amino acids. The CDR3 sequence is CASRGGRLNTEAFF. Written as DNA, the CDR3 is TGTGCCAGCAGGGGGGGGAGGCTGAACACTGAAGCTTTCTTT.

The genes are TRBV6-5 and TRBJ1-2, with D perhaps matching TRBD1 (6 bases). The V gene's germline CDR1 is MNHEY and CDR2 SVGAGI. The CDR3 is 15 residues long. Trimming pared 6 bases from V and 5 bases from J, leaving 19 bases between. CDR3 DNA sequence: TGTGCCAGCAGCTCCTTCGGGGGCGGGGGATATGGCTACACCTTC. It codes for CASSSFGGGGYGYTF.

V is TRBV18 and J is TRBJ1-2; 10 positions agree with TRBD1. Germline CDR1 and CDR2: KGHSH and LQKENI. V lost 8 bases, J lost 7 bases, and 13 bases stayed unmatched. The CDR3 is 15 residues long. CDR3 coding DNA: TGTGCCAGCGCCGAAACGGGACAGGGGATAAGTGGCTACACCTTC. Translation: CASAETGQGISGYTF.

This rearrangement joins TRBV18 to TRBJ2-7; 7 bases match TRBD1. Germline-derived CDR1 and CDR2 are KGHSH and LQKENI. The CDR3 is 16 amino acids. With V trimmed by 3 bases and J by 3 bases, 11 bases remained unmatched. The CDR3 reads CASSPSAETGLYEQYF. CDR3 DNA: TGTGCCAGCTCACCTTCGGCGGAGACAGGGCTCTACGAGCAGTACTTC.

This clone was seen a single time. CDR3 sequence (DNA): TGTGCCAGCAGCGTAGCCGGCGGGATTGGCGGTGAGCAGTACTTC. Translation: CASSVAGGIGGEQYF. The V call is TRBV9, the J call TRBJ2-7, with TRBD2 as a possible D gene (6 bases). The V gene's germline CDR1 is SGDLS and CDR2 YYNGEE. The CDR3 sequence is 15 residues long. V was clipped by 0 bases and J by 7 bases, with 17 bases between them.